These 22 T cell receptor beta chains were sequenced from one sample in a study of CD8 T cells in ankylosing spondylitis. TCRdb reanalysed the 5' RACE reads using MiXCR and keeps one entry per CDR3 protein. The repertoire consists of roughly 450,000 distinct CDR3 sequences, with 20% to 30% occurring once and the leading ten covering 0.85% to 1%. General study findings and limits: A TCR beta motif of fewer than 10 highly homologous variants seemed to mark ankylosing spondylitis blood.

The antigens for these receptors are not known. The specimen was blood, either unsorted or a sorted T cell fraction (not recorded which). These receptors came from a male donor with ankylosing spondylitis.

The rearrangement joins TRBV3-1 to TRBJ2-6; D ambiguous. CDR3 length equals 17 residues. Germline CDR1 LGHDT, CDR2 YNNKEL (reference sequence). Trimming cost V 4 bases and J 1 base, with 14 bases left between them. CDR3 residues: CASSPLGPISGANVLTF. DNA of the CDR3: TGTGCCAGCAGCCCCCTCGGACCAATTTCTGGGGCCAACGTCCTGACTTTC.

This chain connects TRBV4-2 to TRBJ2-2; D might be TRBD1 (6 bases). The CDR3 contains 16 residues. Trimming pared 3 bases from V and 7 bases from J, leaving 18 bases between. Per germline, CDR1 LGHNA and CDR2 YNFKEQ. CDR3 amino acids: CASSQGRQVRGGELFF. The CDR3 region has the DNA TGTGCCAGCAGCCAGGGGAGACAGGTCAGGGGCGGGGAGCTGTTTTTT.

This clonotype was seen repeatedly, ten times or more. The V call is TRBV7-9, the J call TRBJ2-7; 9 bases agree with TRBD1. The V and J ends lost 1 base and 6 bases, in that order; junction bases with no gene match: 10. CDR1 is SEHNR and CDR2 is FQNEAQ in the germline V gene (reference sequence). The CDR3 runs to 16 residues. For the CDR3, the DNA is TGTGCCAGCAGCTTAGGGACCGGACAGGGGTCAAGCGAGCAGTACGTC. Amino acid sequence: CASSLGTGQGSSEQYV.

A few counts support this clonotype. CDR3 in DNA: TGTGCCAGCAGTTCAACTTTCTACGAGCAGTACGTC. This encodes CASSSTFYEQYV. J is TRBJ2-7 and V is TRBV6-2 or TRBV6-3, with D unclear. Trimming took 4 bases from V and 3 from J, leaving 7 bases between them. The CDR3 totals 12 residues. The germline gives CDR1 MNHEY, CDR2 SVGEGT.

The V and J genes are TRBV7-9 and TRBJ2-2, with D unresolved. Germline assignment: CDR1 SEHNR and CDR2 FQNEAQ (reference sequence). CDR3 size: 14 residues. Trimming shortened V by 7 bases and J by 0 bases, and 9 bases separated the two germline ends. The CDR3: CASILDSNTGELFF. CDR3 sequence (DNA): TGTGCCAGCATATTAGACTCGAACACCGGGGAGCTGTTTTTT.

The chain links TRBV12-3 or TRBV12-4 to TRBJ1-5; D call uncertain. The germline V and J ends were trimmed by 2 bases and 3 bases, with 14 bases remaining between them. This CDR3 region has 16 residues. CDR3 nucleotide sequence: TGTGCCAGCAGTTTATCGAGTGCCCCCGTCAATCAGCCCCAGCATTTT. Protein sequence: CASSLSSAPVNQPQHF.

J is TRBJ1-2 and V is TRBV11-2; D is uncertain. The V gene's germline CDR1 is SGHAT and CDR2 FQNNGV. The CDR3 covers 14 residues. V was trimmed by 1 base and J by 6 bases, leaving 12 bases between them. The DNA for the CDR3 is TGTGCCAGCAGCTTAGCGGACCGGGTTGATGGCTACACCTTC. Its translation is CASSLADRVDGYTF.

This clonotype was picked up a small number of times. The chain carries TRBV24-1 and TRBJ2-5, with 8 bases lining up with TRBD2. This CDR3 is 16 amino acids long. Per germline, CDR1 KGHDR and CDR2 SFDVKD. J was trimmed by 4 bases and V by 2 bases; bases with no gene match: 8. CDR3 DNA sequence: TGTGCCACCAGTGATTATACAGCGGGAGTGAGAGAGACCCAGTACTTC. It translates to CATSDYTAGVRETQYF.

The chain recombines TRBV19 with TRBJ2-7, with a weak D call TRBD1 (5 bases). The V gene lost 4 bases and the J gene lost 8 bases, with 12 bases spanning the gap. The CDR3 length is 12 residues. The germline V gene has CDR1 LNHDA and CDR2 SQIVND (reference sequence). In DNA form, the CDR3 reads TGTGCCAGTAGTACCCCAATGGGGCAGCAGTACGTC. It encodes CASSTPMGQQYV.

This clonotype was seen repeatedly, ten times or more. This chain links TRBV4-2 with TRBJ2-1, with D perhaps assigned TRBD1 or TRBD2 (5 bases each). V lost 3 bases and J 7 bases, leaving 16 bases between the germline ends. This CDR3 spans 15 amino acids. Germline CDR1 is LGHNA and CDR2 is YNFKEQ. The CDR3: CASSHIFKGTNEQFF. CDR3 sequence (DNA): TGTGCCAGCAGCCATATATTTAAAGGGACGAATGAGCAGTTCTTC.

The chain couples TRBV20-1 to TRBJ2-7; TRBD1 matches 11 bases. Germline V gene data show CDR1 as DFQATT and CDR2 as SNEGSKA (reference sequence). The V segment lost 4 bases and the J segment 3 bases; nucleotides outside the gene matches: 8. The CDR3 sequence is 15 residues long. CDR3 region: CSATYTGTGGYEQYF. DNA of the CDR3: TGCAGTGCTACCTACACCGGGACAGGGGGCTACGAGCAGTACTTC.

This chain uses TRBV7-2 with TRBJ2-7; no clear D gene. With 8 bases removed from V and 9 bases from J, the gap between germline ends came to 14 bases. This CDR3 has 11 residues. The germline CDR1 and CDR2 sequences are SGHTA and FQGNSA. The DNA for the CDR3 is TGTGCCAGCGGGAACTCATGGGGGCAGTACGTC. Residues: CASGNSWGQYV.

This clonotype was counted a few times. This sequence joins TRBV3-1 and TRBJ1-3; tentative D call: TRBD1 (5 bases). V shed 8 bases and J shed 3 bases, with 17 bases lying between them. The germline gives CDR1 LGHDT, CDR2 YNNKEL (reference sequence). The CDR3 is 15 amino acids. DNA for the CDR3: TGTGCCAGCTCCACCTGGGACTCTTTTGGAAACACCATATATTTT. It yields the protein CASSTWDSFGNTIYF. Full variable domain (remainder filled in from reference TRBV3-1 and TRBJ1-3): DTAVSQTPKYLVTQMGNDKSIKCEQNLGHDTMYWYKQDSKKFLKIMFSYNNKELIINETVPNRFSPKSPDKAHLNLHINSLELGDSAVYFCASSTWDSFGNTIYFGEGSWLTVV.

This clonotype was seen more than once but under ten times. The CDR3 is CASSPLWTKRNTEAFF. CDR3 DNA: TGTGCCAGCTCCCCCTTGTGGACAAAAAGGAACACTGAAGCTTTCTTT. The chain joins TRBV18 to TRBJ1-1, with D possibly being TRBD1 (5 bases). The CDR3 sequence is 16 residues long. Per the germline V gene, CDR1 is KGHSH and CDR2 is LQKENI. V lost 6 bases and J 1 base, leaving 18 bases between the germline ends.

This clonotype was seen more than once but under ten times. The V call is TRBV5-1, the J call TRBJ1-1, with D unresolved. Trimming removed 4 bases at V and 4 bases at J, with 17 bases between. The CDR3 spans 15 residues. CDR1 is SGHRS, CDR2 YFSETQ, per germline. CDR3 loop: CASSLAVQVATEAFF. The CDR3 nucleotides are TGCGCCAGCAGCCTGGCCGTCCAGGTCGCCACTGAAGCTTTCTTT.

This clonotype was seen a single time. This rearrangement joins TRBV12-3 or TRBV12-4 to TRBJ1-1; the D gene is possibly TRBD1 (5 bases). The V and J ends lost 2 bases and 1 base respectively, with 14 bases between them. The length of the CDR3 is 16 residues. CDR3 DNA: TGTGCCAGCAGTTTATATCGGAAAGGGACGAACACTGAAGCTTTCTTT. Its translation: CASSLYRKGTNTEAFF.

This clonotype has a handful of counts. The genes are TRBV7-2 and TRBJ2-1, with a tentative D call TRBD2 (6 bases). The CDR3 contains 16 residues. Germline V gene lookup returns CDR1 SGHTA and CDR2 FQGNSA. V was clipped by 5 bases and J by 4 bases, with 18 bases between them. The CDR3 here is CASSPGSGPFYNEQFF. The CDR3 nucleotides are TGTGCCAGCAGCCCAGGGAGCGGGCCTTTTTACAATGAGCAGTTCTTC.

This clonotype came up a few times. CDR3 sequence (DNA): TGCAGCGTTGAAACAGGGGAGCACACTGAAGCTTTCTTT. The encoded protein is CSVETGEHTEAFF. The chain uses TRBV29-1 and TRBJ1-1; 7 bases line up with TRBD1. CDR3 size: 13 residues. The germline CDR1 and CDR2 sequences are SQVTM and ANQGSEA. V lost 2 bases to trimming and J lost 3 bases; unmatched junction nucleotides: 3.

The chain links TRBV5-1 to TRBJ2-3; 13 bases line up with TRBD2. The length of the CDR3 is 19 residues. J was trimmed by 0 bases and V by 0 bases; bases with no gene match: 7. Germline V gene sequence: CDR1 SGHRS, CDR2 YFSETQ. CDR3 DNA sequence: TGCGCCAGCAGCTTGGAAGGGACTAGCGGGACGATAAGCACAGATACGCAGTATTTT. It is translated as CASSLEGTSGTISTDTQYF.

This chain joins TRBV20-1 and TRBJ2-1, with D maybe TRBD2 (5 bases). Germline CDR1 DFQATT, CDR2 SNEGSKA (reference sequence). Trimming left V 0 bases short and J 9 bases short, with 21 bases between. The CDR3 totals 16 residues. CDR3 sequence reads: CSAREAGLAFVGEQFF. Written as DNA, the CDR3 is TGCAGTGCTAGAGAGGCAGGCCTAGCTTTCGTGGGTGAGCAGTTCTTC.

The chain carries TRBV2 and TRBJ2-7, with D perhaps TRBD2 (5 bases). From germline, CDR1 is SNHLY and CDR2 FYNNEI. The CDR3 totals 13 residues. Trimming stripped 5 bases from V and 7 bases from J, with 15 bases between. CDR3 DNA sequence: TGTGCCAGCAGTCCCCAAGTCGAGGGAGAGCAGTACTTC. It translates to CASSPQVEGEQYF. Based on the CDR3 plus reference TRBV2 and TRBJ2-7, the full variable domain is EPEVTQTPSHQVTQMGQEVILRCVPISNHLYFYWYRQILGQKVEFLVSFYNNEISEKSEIFDDQFSVERPDGSNFTLKIRSTKLEDSAMYFCASSPQVEGEQYFGPGTRLTVT.

This clonotype has a handful of counts. V usage is TRBV5-4 and J usage is TRBJ2-5; 7 nucleotides agree with TRBD2. Trimming cost V 5 bases and J 4 bases; bases outside gene matches: 17. The CDR3 is made up of 17 amino acids. Germline CDR1 reads SGHNT; CDR2 reads YYREEE (reference sequence). The CDR3 DNA reads TGTGCCAGCAGTCCTGCCCGCGGGAGAGGGGTGATAGAGACCCAGTACTTC. The encoded protein is CASSPARGRGVIETQYF.